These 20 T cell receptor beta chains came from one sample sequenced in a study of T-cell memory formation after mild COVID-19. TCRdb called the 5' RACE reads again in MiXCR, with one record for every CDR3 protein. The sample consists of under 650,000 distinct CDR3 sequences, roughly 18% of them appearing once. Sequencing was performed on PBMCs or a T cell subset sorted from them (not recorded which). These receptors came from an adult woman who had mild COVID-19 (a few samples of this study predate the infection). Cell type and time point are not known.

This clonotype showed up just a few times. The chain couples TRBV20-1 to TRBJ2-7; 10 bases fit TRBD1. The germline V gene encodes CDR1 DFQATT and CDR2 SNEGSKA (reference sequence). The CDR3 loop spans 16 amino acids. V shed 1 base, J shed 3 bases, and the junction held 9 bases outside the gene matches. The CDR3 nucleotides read TGCAGTGCTAGAGGACAGGGGGCGCATAAGTTCTACGAGCAGTACTTC. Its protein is CSARGQGAHKFYEQYF.

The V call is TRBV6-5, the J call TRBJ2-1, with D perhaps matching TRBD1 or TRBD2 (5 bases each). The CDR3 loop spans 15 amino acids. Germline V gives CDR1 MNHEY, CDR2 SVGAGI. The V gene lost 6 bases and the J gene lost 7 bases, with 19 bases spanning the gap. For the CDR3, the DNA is TGTGCCAGCAGGCTACTAGAACGGGGCGTTAATGAGCAGTTCTTC. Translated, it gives CASRLLERGVNEQFF.

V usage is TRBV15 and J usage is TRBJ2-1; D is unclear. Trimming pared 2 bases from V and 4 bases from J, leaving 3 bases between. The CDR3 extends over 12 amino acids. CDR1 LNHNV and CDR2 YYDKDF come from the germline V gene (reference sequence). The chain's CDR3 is CATSRSYNEQFF. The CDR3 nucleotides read TGTGCCACCAGCAGATCTTACAATGAGCAGTTCTTC.

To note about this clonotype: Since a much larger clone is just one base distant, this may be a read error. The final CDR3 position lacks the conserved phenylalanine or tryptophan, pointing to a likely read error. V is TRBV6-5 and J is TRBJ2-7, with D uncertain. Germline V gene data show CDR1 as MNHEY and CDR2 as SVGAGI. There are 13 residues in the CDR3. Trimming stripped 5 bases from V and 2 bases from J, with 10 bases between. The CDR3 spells CASSLRIAYEQYL. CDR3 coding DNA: TGTGCCAGCAGTCTACGGATTGCCTACGAGCAGTACTTA.

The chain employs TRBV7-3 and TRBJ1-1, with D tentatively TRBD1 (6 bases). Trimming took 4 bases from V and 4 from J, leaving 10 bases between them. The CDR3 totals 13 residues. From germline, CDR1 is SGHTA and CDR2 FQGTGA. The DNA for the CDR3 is TGTGCCAGCAGCTATGGGGGGCCCACTGAAGCTTTCTTT. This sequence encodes CASSYGGPTEAFF.

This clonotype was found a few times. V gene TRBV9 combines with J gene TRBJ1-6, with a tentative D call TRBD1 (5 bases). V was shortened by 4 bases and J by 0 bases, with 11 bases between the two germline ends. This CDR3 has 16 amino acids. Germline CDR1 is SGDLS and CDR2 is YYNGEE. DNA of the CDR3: TGTGCCAGCAGCACTCGACAGAGCTCCTATAATTCACCCCTCCACTTT. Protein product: CASSTRQSSYNSPLHF.

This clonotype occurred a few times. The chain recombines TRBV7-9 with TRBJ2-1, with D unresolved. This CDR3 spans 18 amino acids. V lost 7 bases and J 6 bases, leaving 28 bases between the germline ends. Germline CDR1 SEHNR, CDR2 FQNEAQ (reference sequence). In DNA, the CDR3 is TGTGCCAGCACCCCATGGTATGGCAGATCCATCAAATTCAATGAGCAGTTCTTC. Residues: CASTPWYGRSIKFNEQFF.

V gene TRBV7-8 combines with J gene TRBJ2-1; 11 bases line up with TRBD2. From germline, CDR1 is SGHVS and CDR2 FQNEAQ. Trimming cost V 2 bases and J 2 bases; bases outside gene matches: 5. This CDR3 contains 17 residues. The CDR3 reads CASSLIGTSGTYNEQFF. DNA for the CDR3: TGTGCCAGCAGCTTAATCGGGACTAGCGGAACCTACAATGAGCAGTTCTTC.

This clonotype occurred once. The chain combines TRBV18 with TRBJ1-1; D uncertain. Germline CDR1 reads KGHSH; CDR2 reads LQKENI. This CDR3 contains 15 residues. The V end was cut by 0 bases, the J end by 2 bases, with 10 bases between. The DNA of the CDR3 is TGTGCCAGCTCACCACCGCAGCGTCCTAACACTGAAGCTTTCTTT. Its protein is CASSPPQRPNTEAFF.

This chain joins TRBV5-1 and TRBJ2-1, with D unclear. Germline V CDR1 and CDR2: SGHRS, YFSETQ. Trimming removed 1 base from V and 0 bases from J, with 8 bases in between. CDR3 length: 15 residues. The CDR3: CASSLYFSSYNEQFF. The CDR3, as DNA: TGCGCCAGCAGCTTGTACTTTAGCTCCTACAATGAGCAGTTCTTC.

CDR3 protein: CASKPLSGSTEAFF. In DNA form, the CDR3 reads TGTGCCAGCAAACCCCTCTCGGGCAGCACTGAAGCTTTCTTT. V and J are TRBV7-9 and TRBJ1-1; no firm D call. CDR3 size: 14 residues. Trimming removed 7 bases from V and 4 bases from J, with 16 bases in between. Germline V gene data show CDR1 as SEHNR and CDR2 as FQNEAQ (reference sequence).

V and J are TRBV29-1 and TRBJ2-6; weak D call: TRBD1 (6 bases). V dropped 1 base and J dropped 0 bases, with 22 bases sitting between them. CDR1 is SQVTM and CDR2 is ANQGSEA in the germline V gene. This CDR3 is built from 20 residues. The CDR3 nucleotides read TGCAGCGTTGAAGTTCGCGGACAGAGAGGCCAGGGCTCTGGGGCCAACGTCCTGACTTTC. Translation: CSVEVRGQRGQGSGANVLTF. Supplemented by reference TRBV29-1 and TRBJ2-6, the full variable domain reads SAVISQKPSRDICQRGTSLTIQCQVDSQVTMMFWYRQQPGQSLTLIATANQGSEATYESGFVIDKFPISRPNLTFSTLTVSNMSPEDSSIYLCSVEVRGQRGQGSGANVLTFGAGSRLTVL.

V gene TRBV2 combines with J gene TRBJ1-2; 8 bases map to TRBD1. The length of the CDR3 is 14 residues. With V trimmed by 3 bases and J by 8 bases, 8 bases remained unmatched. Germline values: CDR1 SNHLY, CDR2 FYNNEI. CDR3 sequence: CASSDLGRGQGYTF. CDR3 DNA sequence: TGTGCCAGCAGTGATCTTGGCAGGGGGCAAGGCTACACCTTC.

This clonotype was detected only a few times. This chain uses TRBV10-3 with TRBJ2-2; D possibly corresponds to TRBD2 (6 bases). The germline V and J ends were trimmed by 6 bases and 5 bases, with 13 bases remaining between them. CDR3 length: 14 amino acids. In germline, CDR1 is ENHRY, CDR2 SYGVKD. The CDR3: CAIRITGTTGELFF. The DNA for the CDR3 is TGTGCCATCAGAATCACCGGGACTACCGGGGAGCTGTTTTTT.

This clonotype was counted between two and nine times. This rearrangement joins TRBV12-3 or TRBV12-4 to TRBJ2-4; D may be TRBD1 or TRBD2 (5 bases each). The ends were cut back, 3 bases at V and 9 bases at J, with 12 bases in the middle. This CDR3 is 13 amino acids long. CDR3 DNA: TGTGCCAGCAGTTTTTCTGGGACCGGCATTCAGTACTTC. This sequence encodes CASSFSGTGIQYF.

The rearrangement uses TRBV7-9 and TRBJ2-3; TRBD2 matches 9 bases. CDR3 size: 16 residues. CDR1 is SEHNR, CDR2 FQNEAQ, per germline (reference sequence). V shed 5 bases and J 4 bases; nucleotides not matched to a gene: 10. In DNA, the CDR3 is TGTGCCAGCAGCCCCGTCAAGGCGGGGGGGGCAGATACGCAGTATTTT. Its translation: CASSPVKAGGADTQYF.

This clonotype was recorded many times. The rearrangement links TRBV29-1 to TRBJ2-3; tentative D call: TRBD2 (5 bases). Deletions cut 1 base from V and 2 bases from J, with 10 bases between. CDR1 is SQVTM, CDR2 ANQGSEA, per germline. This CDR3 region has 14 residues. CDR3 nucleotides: TGCAGCGTTGAAGGTTGGCTAGCCACAGATACGCAGTATTTT. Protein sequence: CSVEGWLATDTQYF.

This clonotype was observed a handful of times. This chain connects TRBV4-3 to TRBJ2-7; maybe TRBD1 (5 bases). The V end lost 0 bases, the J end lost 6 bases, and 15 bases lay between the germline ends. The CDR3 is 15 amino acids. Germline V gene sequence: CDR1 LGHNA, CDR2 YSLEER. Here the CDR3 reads CASSQEIAGLGEQYF. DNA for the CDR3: TGCGCCAGCAGCCAAGAGATAGCAGGGCTTGGCGAGCAGTACTTC.

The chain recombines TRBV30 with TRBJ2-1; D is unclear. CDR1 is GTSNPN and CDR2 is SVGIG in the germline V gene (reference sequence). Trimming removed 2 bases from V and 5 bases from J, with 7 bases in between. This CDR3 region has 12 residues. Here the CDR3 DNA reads TGTGCCTGGAGTCCCGCCGACAATGAGCAGTTCTTC. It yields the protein CAWSPADNEQFF. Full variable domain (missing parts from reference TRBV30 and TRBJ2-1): SQTIHQWPATLVQPVGSPLSLECTVEGTSNPNLYWYRQAAGRGLQLLFYSVGIGQISSEVPQNLSASRPQDRQFILSSKKLLLSDSGFYLCAWSPADNEQFFGPGTRLTVL.

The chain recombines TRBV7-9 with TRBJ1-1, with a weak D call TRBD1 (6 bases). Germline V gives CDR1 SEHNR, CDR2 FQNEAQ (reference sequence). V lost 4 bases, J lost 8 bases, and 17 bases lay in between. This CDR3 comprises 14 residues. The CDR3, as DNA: TGTGCCAGCAGCTCTTCGCGGGACACCCGCGAAGCTTTCTTT. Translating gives CASSSSRDTREAFF.